The text below deals with one TCR beta chain. What it binds is not known. Assay: immunoSEQ multiplex PCR; the TCRdb copy retains only in-frame clones and omits some. In the table there are 27,000 or so clones, about 89% of which are singletons. The data derive from a study of T cells in narcolepsy. Study background: Healthy controls were enrolled alongside patients with narcolepsy type 1 or type 2. Study results and limitations: No autoreactive T cell clone sequences appeared in some memory CD4+ repertoires. Comparing one patient's CSF and blood CD4+ clonotypes highlighted HCRT- and TRIB2-specific autoreactive clonotypes. Autoreactive clonotypes reportedly recurred in blood of same and different patients, not controls.

The CDR3 sequence is 15 residues long. Trimming removed 4 bases from V and 2 bases from J, with 13 bases in between. Material: memory (CD45RA-) CD4+ T cells from blood. This sequence originates from a human donor in good health. The chain links TRBV5-3 to TRBJ1-5; unclear D gene. TRBV5-3 is classed as an ORF, of uncertain function. In DNA form, the CDR3 reads TGTGCCAGAAGCGTCCCGAGTGGGCGCAATCAGCCCCAGCATTTT. It encodes CARSVPSGRNQPQHF.